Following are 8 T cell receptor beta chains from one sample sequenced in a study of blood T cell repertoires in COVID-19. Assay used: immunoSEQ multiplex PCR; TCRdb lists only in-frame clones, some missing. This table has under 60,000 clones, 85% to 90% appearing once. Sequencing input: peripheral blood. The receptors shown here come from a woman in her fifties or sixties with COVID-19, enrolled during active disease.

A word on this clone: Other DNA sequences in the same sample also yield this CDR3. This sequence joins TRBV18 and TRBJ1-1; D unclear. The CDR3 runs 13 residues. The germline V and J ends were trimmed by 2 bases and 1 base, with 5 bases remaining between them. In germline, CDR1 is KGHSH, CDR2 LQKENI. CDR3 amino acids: CASSPSGNTEAFF. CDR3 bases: TGTGCCAGCTCACCATCGGGGAACACTGAAGCTTTCTTT.

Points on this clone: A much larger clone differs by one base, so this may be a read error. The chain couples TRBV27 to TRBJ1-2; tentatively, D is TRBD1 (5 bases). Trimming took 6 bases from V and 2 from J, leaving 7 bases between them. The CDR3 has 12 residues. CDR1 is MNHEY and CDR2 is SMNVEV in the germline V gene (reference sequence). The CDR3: CASRGGNYGYTF. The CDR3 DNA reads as TGTGCCAGCAGGGGGGGAAACTATGGCTACACCTTC.

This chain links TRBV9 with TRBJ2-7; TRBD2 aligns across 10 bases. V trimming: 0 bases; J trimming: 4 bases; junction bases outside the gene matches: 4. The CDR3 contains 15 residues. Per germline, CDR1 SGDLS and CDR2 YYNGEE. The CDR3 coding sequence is TGTGCCAGCAGCGTAGGGTCTAGCGGGGGATACGAGCAGTACTTC. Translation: CASSVGSSGGYEQYF.

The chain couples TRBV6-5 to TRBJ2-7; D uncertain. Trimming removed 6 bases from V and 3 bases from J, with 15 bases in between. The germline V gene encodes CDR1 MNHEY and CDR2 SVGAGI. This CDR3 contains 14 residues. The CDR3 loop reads CASSPYARHYEQYF. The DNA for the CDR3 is TGTGCCAGCAGCCCCTATGCGCGGCACTACGAGCAGTACTTC.

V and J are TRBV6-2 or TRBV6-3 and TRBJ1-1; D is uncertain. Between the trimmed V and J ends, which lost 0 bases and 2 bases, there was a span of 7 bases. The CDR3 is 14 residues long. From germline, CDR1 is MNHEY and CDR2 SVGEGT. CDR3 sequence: CASSYSSRNTEAFF. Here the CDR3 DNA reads TGTGCCAGCAGTTACTCGAGTCGTAACACTGAAGCTTTCTTT.

The CDR3 reads CASSYRYNEQFF. CDR3 in DNA: TGTGCCAGCAGTTACAGATACAATGAGCAGTTCTTC. V usage is TRBV12-3 or TRBV12-4 and J usage is TRBJ2-1, with unresolved D. Trimming took 4 bases from V and 4 from J, leaving 5 bases between them. The CDR3 length is 12 residues.

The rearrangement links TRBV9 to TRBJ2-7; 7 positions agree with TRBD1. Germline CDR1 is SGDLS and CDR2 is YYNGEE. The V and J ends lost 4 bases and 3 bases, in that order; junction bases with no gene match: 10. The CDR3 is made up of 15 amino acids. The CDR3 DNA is TGTGCCAGCAGCTTTAGACAGGGAGCGAACTACGAGCAGTACTTC. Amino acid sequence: CASSFRQGANYEQYF.

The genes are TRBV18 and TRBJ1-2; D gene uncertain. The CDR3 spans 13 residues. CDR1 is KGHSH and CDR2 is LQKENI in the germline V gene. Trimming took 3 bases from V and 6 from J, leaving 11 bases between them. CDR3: CASSPEGIHGYTF. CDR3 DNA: TGTGCCAGCTCACCTGAGGGTATCCATGGCTACACCTTC.